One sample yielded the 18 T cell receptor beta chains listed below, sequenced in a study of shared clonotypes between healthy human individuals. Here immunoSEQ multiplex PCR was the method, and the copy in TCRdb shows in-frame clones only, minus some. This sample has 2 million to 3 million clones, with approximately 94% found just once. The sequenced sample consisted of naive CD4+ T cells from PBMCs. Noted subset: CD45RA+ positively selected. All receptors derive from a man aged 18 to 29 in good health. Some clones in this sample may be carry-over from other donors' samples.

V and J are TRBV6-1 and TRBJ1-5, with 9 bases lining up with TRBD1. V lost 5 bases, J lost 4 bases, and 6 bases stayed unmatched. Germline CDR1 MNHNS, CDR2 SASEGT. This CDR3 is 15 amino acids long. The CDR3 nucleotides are TGTGCCAGCAGTACGGACAGGGGATTAAATCAGCCCCAGCATTTT. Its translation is CASSTDRGLNQPQHF.

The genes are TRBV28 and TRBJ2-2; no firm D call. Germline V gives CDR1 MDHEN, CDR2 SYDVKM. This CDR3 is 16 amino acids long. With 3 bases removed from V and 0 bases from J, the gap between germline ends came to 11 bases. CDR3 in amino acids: CASSLYSPSNTGELFF. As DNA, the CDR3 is TGTGCCAGCAGTTTGTACAGCCCTTCGAACACCGGGGAGCTGTTTTTT.

The CDR3 is CASSKGQGISMGYGYTF. The CDR3 bases are TGTGCCAGCAGCAAGGGACAGGGGATTTCGATGGGCTATGGCTACACCTTC. The J gene is TRBJ1-2, the V gene TRBV7-2; TRBD1 aligns across 10 bases. Germline CDR1 reads SGHTA; CDR2 reads FQGNSA. Germline trimming cut 5 bases from V and 4 bases from J; bases unmatched to any gene: 13. The CDR3 totals 17 residues.

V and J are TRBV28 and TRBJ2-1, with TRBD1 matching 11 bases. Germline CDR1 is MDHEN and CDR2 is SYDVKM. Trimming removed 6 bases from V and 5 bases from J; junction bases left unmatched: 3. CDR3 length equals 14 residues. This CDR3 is CASRRTGGHNEQFF. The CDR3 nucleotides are TGTGCCAGCAGGCGGACAGGGGGCCACAATGAGCAGTTCTTC.

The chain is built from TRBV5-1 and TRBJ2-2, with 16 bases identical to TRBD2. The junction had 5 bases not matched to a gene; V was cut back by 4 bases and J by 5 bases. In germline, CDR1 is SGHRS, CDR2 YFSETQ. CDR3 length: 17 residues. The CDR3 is CASSQGLAGGRTGELFF. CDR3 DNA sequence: TGCGCCAGCAGCCAGGGACTAGCGGGAGGGCGGACCGGGGAGCTGTTTTTT.

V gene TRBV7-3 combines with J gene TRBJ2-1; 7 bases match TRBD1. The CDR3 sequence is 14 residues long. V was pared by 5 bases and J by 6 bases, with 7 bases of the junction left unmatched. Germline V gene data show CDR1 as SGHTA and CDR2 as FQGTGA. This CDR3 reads CASSLGTAFNEQFF. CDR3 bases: TGTGCCAGCAGCCTCGGGACAGCGTTCAATGAGCAGTTCTTC.

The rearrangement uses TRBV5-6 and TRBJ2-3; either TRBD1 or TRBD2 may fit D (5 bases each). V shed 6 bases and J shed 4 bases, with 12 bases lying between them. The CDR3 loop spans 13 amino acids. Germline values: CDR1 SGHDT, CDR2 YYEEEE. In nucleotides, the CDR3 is TGTGCCAGCAACGCTCTGGGGGCAGATACGCAGTATTTT. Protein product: CASNALGADTQYF.

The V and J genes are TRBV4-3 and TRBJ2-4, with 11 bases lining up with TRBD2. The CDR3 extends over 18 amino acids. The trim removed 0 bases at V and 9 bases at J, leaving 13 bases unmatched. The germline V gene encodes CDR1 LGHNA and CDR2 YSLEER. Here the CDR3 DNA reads TGCGCCAGCAGCCAAGAAGGTCTTAGCGGGGGGGCCAAGGGCATTCAGTACTTC. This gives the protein CASSQEGLSGGAKGIQYF.

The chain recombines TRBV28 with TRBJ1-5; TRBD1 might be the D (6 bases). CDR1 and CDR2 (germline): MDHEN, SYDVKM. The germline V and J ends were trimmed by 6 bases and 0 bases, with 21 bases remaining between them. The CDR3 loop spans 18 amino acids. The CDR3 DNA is TGTGCCAGCAGGAGACATCGTTGGGGGCGGGATAGCAATCAGCCCCAGCATTTT. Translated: CASRRHRWGRDSNQPQHF.

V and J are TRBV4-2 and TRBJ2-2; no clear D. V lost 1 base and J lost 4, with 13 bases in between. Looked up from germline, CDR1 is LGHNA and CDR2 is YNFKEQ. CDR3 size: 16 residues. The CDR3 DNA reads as TGTGCCAGCAGCCAAGTATCCGGTGATGGCACCGGGGAGCTGTTTTTT. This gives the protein CASSQVSGDGTGELFF.

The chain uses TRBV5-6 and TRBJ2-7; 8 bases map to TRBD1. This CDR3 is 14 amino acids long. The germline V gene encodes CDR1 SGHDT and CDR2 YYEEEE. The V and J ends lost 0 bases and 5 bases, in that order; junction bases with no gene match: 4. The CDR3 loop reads CASSLGDRNNEQYF. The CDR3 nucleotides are TGTGCCAGCAGCTTGGGGGACAGGAACAACGAGCAGTACTTC.

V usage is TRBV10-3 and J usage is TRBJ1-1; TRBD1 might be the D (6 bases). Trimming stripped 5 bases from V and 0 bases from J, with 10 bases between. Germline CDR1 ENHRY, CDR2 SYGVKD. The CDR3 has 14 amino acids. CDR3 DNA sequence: TGTGCCATCAGTACCGACAGGCTGAACACTGAAGCTTTCTTT. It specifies CAISTDRLNTEAFF.

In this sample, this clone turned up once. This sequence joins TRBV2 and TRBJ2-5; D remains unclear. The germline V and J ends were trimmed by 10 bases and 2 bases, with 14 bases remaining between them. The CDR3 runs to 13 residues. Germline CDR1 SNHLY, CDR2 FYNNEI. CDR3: CATVVEVQETQYF. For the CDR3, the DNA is TGTGCCACCGTAGTAGAAGTACAAGAGACCCAGTACTTC.

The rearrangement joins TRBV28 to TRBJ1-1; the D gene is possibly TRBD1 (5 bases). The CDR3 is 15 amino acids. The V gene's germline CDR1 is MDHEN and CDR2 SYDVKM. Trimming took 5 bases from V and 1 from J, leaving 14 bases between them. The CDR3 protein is CASSQPRDPNTEAFF. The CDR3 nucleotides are TGTGCCAGCAGTCAGCCCCGGGACCCGAACACTGAAGCTTTCTTT.

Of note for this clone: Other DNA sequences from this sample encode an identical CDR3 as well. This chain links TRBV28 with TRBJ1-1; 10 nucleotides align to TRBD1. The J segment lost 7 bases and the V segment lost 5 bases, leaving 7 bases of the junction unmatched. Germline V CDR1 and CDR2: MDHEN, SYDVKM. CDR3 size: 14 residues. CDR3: CASSDPGTGVEAFF. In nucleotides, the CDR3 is TGTGCCAGCAGTGATCCCGGGACAGGGGTTGAAGCTTTCTTT.

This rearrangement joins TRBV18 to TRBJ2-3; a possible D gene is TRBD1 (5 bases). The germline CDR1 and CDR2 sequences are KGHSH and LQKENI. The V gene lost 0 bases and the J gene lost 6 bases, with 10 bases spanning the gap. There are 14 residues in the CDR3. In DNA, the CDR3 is TGTGCCAGCTCACCACCAGGGGCGAGTGATACGCAGTATTTT. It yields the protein CASSPPGASDTQYF.

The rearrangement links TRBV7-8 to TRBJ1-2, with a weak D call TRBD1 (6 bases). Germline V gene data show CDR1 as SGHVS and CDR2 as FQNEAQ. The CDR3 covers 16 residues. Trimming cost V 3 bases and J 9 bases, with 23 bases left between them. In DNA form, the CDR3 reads TGTGCCAGCAGCTTGATCAGGGGAGGTCTTGTAGTTAGCTACACCTTC. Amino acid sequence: CASSLIRGGLVVSYTF.

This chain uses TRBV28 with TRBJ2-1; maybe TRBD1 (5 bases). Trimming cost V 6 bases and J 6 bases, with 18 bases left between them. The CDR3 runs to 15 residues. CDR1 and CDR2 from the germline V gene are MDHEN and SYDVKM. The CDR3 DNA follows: TGTGCCAGCAGGGACGACAGTAAAGGGCGCAATGAGCAGTTCTTC. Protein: CASRDDSKGRNEQFF.